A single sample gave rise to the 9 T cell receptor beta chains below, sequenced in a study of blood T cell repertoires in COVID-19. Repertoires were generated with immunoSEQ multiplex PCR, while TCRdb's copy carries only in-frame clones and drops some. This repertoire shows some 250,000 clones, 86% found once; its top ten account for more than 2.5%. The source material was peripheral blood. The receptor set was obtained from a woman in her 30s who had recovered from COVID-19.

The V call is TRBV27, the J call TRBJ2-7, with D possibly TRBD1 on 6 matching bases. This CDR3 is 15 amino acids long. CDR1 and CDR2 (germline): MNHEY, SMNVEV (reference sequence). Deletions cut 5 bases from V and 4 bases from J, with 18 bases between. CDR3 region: CASSLSGQIFYEQYF. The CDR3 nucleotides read TGTGCCAGCAGTCTCTCTGGACAGATCTTTTACGAGCAGTACTTC.

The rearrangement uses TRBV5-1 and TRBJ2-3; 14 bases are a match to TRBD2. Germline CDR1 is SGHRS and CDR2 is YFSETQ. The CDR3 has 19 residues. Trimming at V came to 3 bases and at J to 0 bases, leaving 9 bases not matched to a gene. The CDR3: CASSSGLAGGSPSTDTQYF. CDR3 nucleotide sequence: TGCGCCAGCAGCTCCGGACTAGCGGGGGGTTCACCTAGCACAGATACGCAGTATTTT.

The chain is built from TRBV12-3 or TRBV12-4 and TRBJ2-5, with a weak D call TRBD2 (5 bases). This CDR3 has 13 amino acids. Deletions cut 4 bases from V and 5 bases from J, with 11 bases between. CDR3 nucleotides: TGTGCCAGCAGTTCTAGGACTCGGGAGACCCAGTACTTC. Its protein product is CASSSRTRETQYF.

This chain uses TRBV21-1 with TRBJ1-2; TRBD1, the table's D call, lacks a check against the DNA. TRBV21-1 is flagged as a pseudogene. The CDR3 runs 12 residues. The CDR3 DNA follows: TGTGCCAGCAGCAAATGGGCCTATGGCTACACCTTC. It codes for CASSKWAYGYTF.

DNA for the CDR3: TGTGCCAGCAGTTATAAGGACAGGGGATACACTGAAGCTTTCTTT. Protein: CASSYKDRGYTEAFF. The rearrangement joins TRBV6-2 or TRBV6-3 to TRBJ1-1, with 9 bases that match TRBD1. CDR3 length equals 15 residues. V shed 3 bases and J 3 bases; nucleotides not matched to a gene: 5. The germline V gene encodes CDR1 MNHEY and CDR2 SVGEGT.

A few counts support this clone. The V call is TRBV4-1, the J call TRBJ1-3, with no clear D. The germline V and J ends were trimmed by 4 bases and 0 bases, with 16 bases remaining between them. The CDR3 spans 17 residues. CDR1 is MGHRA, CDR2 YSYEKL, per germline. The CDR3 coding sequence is TGCGCCAGCAGCCGGCCCGGTCGGGATCACTCTGGAAACACCATATATTTT. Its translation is CASSRPGRDHSGNTIYF.

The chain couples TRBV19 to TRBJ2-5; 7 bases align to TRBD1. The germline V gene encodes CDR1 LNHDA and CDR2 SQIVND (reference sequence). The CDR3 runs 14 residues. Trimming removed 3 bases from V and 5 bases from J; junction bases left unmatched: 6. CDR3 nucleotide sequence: TGTGCCAGTAGTATTAGGGGGCCGAGGGAGACCCAGTACTTC. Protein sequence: CASSIRGPRETQYF.

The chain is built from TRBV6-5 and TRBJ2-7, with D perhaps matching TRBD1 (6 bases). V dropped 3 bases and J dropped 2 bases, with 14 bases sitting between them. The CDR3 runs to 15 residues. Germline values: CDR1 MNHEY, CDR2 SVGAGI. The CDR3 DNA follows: TGTGCCAGCAGTTATTCCGGGACACCCACCTACGAGCAGTACTTC. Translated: CASSYSGTPTYEQYF.

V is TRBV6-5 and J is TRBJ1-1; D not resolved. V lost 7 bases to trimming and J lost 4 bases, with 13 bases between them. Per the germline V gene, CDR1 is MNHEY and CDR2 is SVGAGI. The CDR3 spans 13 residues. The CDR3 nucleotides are TGTGCCAGCAATTTTATATTCCGCACTGAAGCTTTCTTT. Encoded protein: CASNFIFRTEAFF.